These 29 T cell receptor beta chains were all obtained from the same sample, sequenced in a study of regulatory T cells in long-lasting Graves disease. Through Arm-PCR of CDR3 regions and iRepertoire HTBI primers, TCR beta libraries were built. TCRdb fed the multiplex PCR reads into MiXCR, producing one record per CDR3 protein. The data hold hundreds of thousands of distinct CDR3 sequences, with roughly 30% observed a single time. Time point described: persistent/refractory GD, antithyroid drugs over 5 years with positive TRAb. From RNA extracted from PBMCs, the TCR library was made. Sequencing used peripheral blood mononuclear cells (PBMCs), obtained when the disease was refractory, from a patient treated with antithyroid drugs. These receptors were obtained from a female donor with Graves disease.

This clonotype was counted ten times or more. At one boundary the junction diverges from the germline segment, which might be a read error. V and J are TRBV12-3 or TRBV12-4 and TRBJ2-5; 8 nucleotides line up with TRBD1. The CDR3 consists of 14 residues. CDR3 DNA: TGTGCCAGCAGCTTAGCAGGGGGCGAAGAGACCCAGTACTTC. This encodes CASSLAGGEETQYF.

The chain employs TRBV6-1 and TRBJ2-4, with unresolved D. V lost 6 bases and J 3 bases, leaving 15 bases between the germline ends. CDR3 length equals 15 residues. CDR1 is MNHNS and CDR2 is SASEGT in the germline V gene. The CDR3 loop reads CASRISGRLKNIQYF. As DNA, the CDR3 is TGTGCCAGCAGGATATCCGGTCGTCTCAAAAACATTCAGTACTTC.

The table lists this clonotype with a few counts. The V call is TRBV7-6, the J call TRBJ1-2, with TRBD1 identical over 8 bases. CDR3 length: 14 residues. V shed 5 bases, J shed 5 bases, and the junction held 7 bases outside the gene matches. CDR1 is SGHVS and CDR2 is FNYEAQ in the germline V gene. For the CDR3, the DNA is TGTGCCAGCAGCCCCGGGACAGGAGAGTATGGCTACACCTTC. Amino acid sequence: CASSPGTGEYGYTF.

V usage is TRBV15 and J usage is TRBJ2-3; 7 bases match TRBD2. Germline CDR1 reads LNHNV; CDR2 reads YYDKDF (reference sequence). J gave up 3 bases and V 6 bases, and 3 bases lay outside the gene matches. The CDR3 sequence is 13 residues long. The CDR3 is CATRGSGTDTQYF. CDR3 coding DNA: TGTGCCACCAGGGGTAGCGGGACAGATACGCAGTATTTT.

The chain uses TRBV2 and TRBJ2-6; maybe TRBD1 (5 bases). CDR1 is SNHLY, CDR2 FYNNEI, per germline. This CDR3 has 15 amino acids. V lost 7 bases and J 0 bases, leaving 10 bases between the germline ends. CDR3: CASTPQGSGANVLTF. For the CDR3, the DNA is TGTGCCAGCACCCCTCAGGGCTCTGGGGCCAACGTCCTGACTTTC.

The CDR3: CASTGYAKNIQYF. The CDR3 bases are TGTGCCAGCACTGGCTACGCCAAAAACATTCAGTACTTC. The rearrangement links TRBV28 to TRBJ2-4, with unresolved D. CDR3 size: 13 residues. V dropped 7 bases and J dropped 1 base, with 8 bases sitting between them. Per the germline V gene, CDR1 is MDHEN and CDR2 is SYDVKM.

The chain recombines TRBV10-3 with TRBJ1-2; TRBD1 might be the D (5 bases). Trimming stripped 2 bases from V and 4 bases from J, with 11 bases between. This CDR3 has 14 residues. The germline V gene encodes CDR1 ENHRY and CDR2 SYGVKD. In nucleotides, the CDR3 is TGTGCCATCAGTGAGCCCGGGACCACCTATGGCTACACCTTC. Its protein product is CAISEPGTTYGYTF.

The chain is built from TRBV14 and TRBJ1-4; D is possibly TRBD1 (5 bases). Germline lookup yields CDR1 SGHDN and CDR2 FVKESK. Trimming pared 4 bases from V and 0 bases from J, leaving 9 bases between. The CDR3 is made up of 15 amino acids. The CDR3 protein is CASSPGDSTNEKLFF. The CDR3 region has the DNA TGTGCCAGCAGCCCGGGGGACTCAACTAATGAAAAACTGTTTTTT.

Many counts were recorded for this clonotype. The genes are TRBV28 and TRBJ1-1; D might be TRBD1 (5 bases). The germline V gene encodes CDR1 MDHEN and CDR2 SYDVKM. This CDR3 spans 15 amino acids. Trimming cost V 4 bases and J 0 bases, with 12 bases left between them. The CDR3 nucleotides read TGTGCCAGCAGTTCACCGGGGGGGATGAACACTGAAGCTTTCTTT. It translates to CASSSPGGMNTEAFF.

The chain uses TRBV20-1 and TRBJ1-1, with 7 nucleotides matching TRBD1. CDR1 is DFQATT and CDR2 is SNEGSKA in the germline V gene (reference sequence). The CDR3 spans 14 residues. The J segment lost 1 base and the V segment lost 6 bases, leaving 8 bases of the junction unmatched. CDR3: CSAKKGAGNTEAFF. DNA of the CDR3: TGCAGTGCAAAGAAGGGGGCGGGGAACACTGAAGCTTTCTTT.

The chain is built from TRBV29-1 and TRBJ1-2, with 7 bases matching TRBD1. J gave up 3 bases and V 3 bases, and 13 bases lay outside the gene matches. The CDR3 has 16 amino acids. Germline V gene lookup returns CDR1 SQVTM and CDR2 ANQGSEA. CDR3 sequence reads: CSVDRGLGGRHYGYTF. CDR3 DNA sequence: TGCAGCGTTGATAGAGGATTAGGGGGCCGTCACTATGGCTACACCTTC.

This chain uses TRBV3-1 with TRBJ2-5; 7 nucleotides match TRBD1. V was clipped by 1 base and J by 4 bases; unmatched bases: 9. Germline-derived CDR1 and CDR2 are LGHDT and YNNKEL (reference sequence). The CDR3 loop spans 16 amino acids. The CDR3 region is CASSQGGRGGPETQYF. The CDR3 DNA follows: TGTGCCAGCAGCCAAGGAGGGAGAGGGGGCCCAGAGACCCAGTACTTC.

This sequence joins TRBV7-3 and TRBJ1-2; 11 nucleotides align to TRBD1. Germline CDR1 reads SGHTA; CDR2 reads FQGTGA. The CDR3 has 15 amino acids. The V and J ends lost 5 bases and 6 bases, in that order; junction bases with no gene match: 8. The CDR3 spells CASSRSGQGANGYTF. DNA of the CDR3: TGTGCCAGCAGCCGATCCGGACAGGGGGCCAATGGCTACACCTTC.

V and J are TRBV19 and TRBJ2-7; D call uncertain. Germline CDR1 is LNHDA and CDR2 is SQIVND (reference sequence). Trimming cost V 3 bases and J 3 bases, with 9 bases left between them. The CDR3 is made up of 13 amino acids. The CDR3 is CASSIRAGYEQYF. For the CDR3, the DNA is TGTGCCAGTAGTATCCGGGCTGGCTACGAGCAGTACTTC.

Turning to this clonotype: With a much larger clone just one base away, this may be a read error. The chain links TRBV12-3 or TRBV12-4 to TRBJ1-1; a weak D match, TRBD1 (5 bases). CDR3 length: 14 amino acids. Between the trimmed V and J ends, which lost 5 bases and 3 bases, there was a span of 13 bases. In DNA form, the CDR3 reads TGTGCCAGCAGTCAGCTCGGGGGTGACACTGAAGCTTTCTTT. Amino acid sequence: CASSQLGGDTEAFF.

This clonotype was observed a handful of times. The rearrangement uses TRBV29-1 and TRBJ2-7; the D gene is possibly TRBD1 (5 bases). V dropped 1 base and J dropped 3 bases, with 10 bases sitting between them. Germline V gives CDR1 SQVTM, CDR2 ANQGSEA. The CDR3 length is 13 residues. The CDR3 DNA is TGCAGCGTTGAAGGACAGACCTACTACGAGCAGTACTTC. Its translation: CSVEGQTYYEQYF.

A few counts support this clonotype. The gene calls are TRBV11-2 and TRBJ2-7; no clear D gene. Germline loops: CDR1 SGHAT, CDR2 FQNNGV. Between the trimmed V and J ends, which lost 2 bases and 5 bases, there was a span of 13 bases. This CDR3 spans 14 amino acids. In nucleotides, the CDR3 is TGTGCCAGCAGCTTAACCAGGCGTAACCACGAGCAGTACTTC. This gives the protein CASSLTRRNHEQYF. The variable domain in full, with the rest retrieved from reference TRBV11-2 and TRBJ2-7, is EAGVAQSPRYKIIEKRQSVAFWCNPISGHATLYWYQQILGQGPKLLIQFQNNGVVDDSQLPKDRFSAERLKGVDSTLKIQPAKLEDSAVYLCASSLTRRNHEQYFGPGTRLTVT.

This clonotype occurred a few times. J is TRBJ1-2 and V is TRBV19; 8 bases are shared with TRBD1. The CDR3 extends over 14 amino acids. Germline CDR1 LNHDA, CDR2 SQIVND (reference sequence). With V trimmed by 9 bases and J by 2 bases, 8 bases remained unmatched. The CDR3: CASQGAGGNYGYTF. The DNA for the CDR3 is TGTGCCAGCCAGGGAGCAGGGGGCAACTATGGCTACACCTTC.

The chain is built from TRBV19 and TRBJ1-1; no clear D. Germline V gene sequence: CDR1 LNHDA, CDR2 SQIVND (reference sequence). Trimming shortened V by 7 bases and J by 0 bases, and 9 bases separated the two germline ends. The CDR3 is 13 amino acids. Written as DNA, the CDR3 is TGTGCCAGTAACGGGCACGTGAACACTGAAGCTTTCTTT. Translating it yields CASNGHVNTEAFF. Based on the CDR3 plus reference TRBV19 and TRBJ1-1, the full variable domain is DGGITQSPKYLFRKEGQNVTLSCEQNLNHDAMYWYRQDPGQGLRLIYYSQIVNDFQKGDIAEGYSVSREKKESFPLTVTSAQKNPTAFYLCASNGHVNTEAFFGQGTRLTVV.

This clonotype was counted once. This chain links TRBV4-1 with TRBJ2-7; D may match TRBD1 or TRBD2 (7 bases each). Trimming shortened V by 3 bases and J by 1 base, and 19 bases separated the two germline ends. Germline CDR1 MGHRA, CDR2 YSYEKL. CDR3 length equals 17 residues. The CDR3 loop is CASSQGEGAGASYEQYF. Written as DNA, the CDR3 is TGCGCCAGCAGCCAGGGGGAGGGGGCGGGGGCATCCTACGAGCAGTACTTC.

In this sample, this clonotype turned up a few times. The rearrangement joins TRBV2 to TRBJ2-7; 8 nucleotides match TRBD1. V trimming: 6 bases; J trimming: 6 bases; junction bases outside the gene matches: 10. The CDR3 has 14 residues. Per germline, CDR1 SNHLY and CDR2 FYNNEI. The CDR3 nucleotides read TGTGCCAGCAGGGTCGGACAGGGTGGAGGCGAGCAGTACTTC. Protein: CASRVGQGGGEQYF. Combining the CDR3 with reference TRBV2 and TRBJ2-7 gives the whole variable domain EPEVTQTPSHQVTQMGQEVILRCVPISNHLYFYWYRQILGQKVEFLVSFYNNEISEKSEIFDDQFSVERPDGSNFTLKIRSTKLEDSAMYFCASRVGQGGGEQYFGPGTRLTVT.

This clonotype was found many times. The V gene is TRBV28, the J gene TRBJ1-6; 7 nucleotides align to TRBD1. The length of the CDR3 is 14 residues. J gave up 11 bases and V 4 bases, and 8 bases lay outside the gene matches. The germline CDR1 and CDR2 sequences are MDHEN and SYDVKM. DNA of the CDR3: TGTGCCAGCAGTTACGGACAGGCGGCGGCACCCCTCCACTTT. Translating it yields CASSYGQAAAPLHF.

This clonotype was counted only a few times. The chain carries TRBV12-3 or TRBV12-4 and TRBJ2-2, with D tentatively TRBD1 or TRBD2 (5 bases each). V was shortened by 5 bases and J by 3 bases, with 13 bases between the two germline ends. The CDR3 covers 15 residues. This CDR3 reads CASSPRDRYTGELFF. The CDR3 bases are TGTGCCAGCAGTCCCCGGGACCGCTACACCGGGGAGCTGTTTTTT.

This clonotype has only a few counts. V usage is TRBV24-1 and J usage is TRBJ1-2; D not resolved. Trimming took off 1 base at V and 5 bases at J, with 1 base between the two ends. This CDR3 is built from 11 residues. CDR1 KGHDR and CDR2 SFDVKD come from the germline V gene. CDR3 sequence: CATSDFYGYTF. In nucleotides, the CDR3 is TGTGCCACCAGTGATTTTTATGGCTACACCTTC.

This clonotype was observed a few times. The genes are TRBV19 and TRBJ1-2; possibly TRBD1 for D (5 bases). The germline V gene encodes CDR1 LNHDA and CDR2 SQIVND (reference sequence). The CDR3 covers 13 residues. Trimming took 10 bases from V and 4 from J, leaving 16 bases between them. The CDR3 sequence is CAIRPGPTYGYTF. The CDR3 DNA reads TGTGCCATTAGACCGGGACCGACCTATGGCTACACCTTC. Based on the CDR3 plus reference TRBV19 and TRBJ1-2, the full variable domain is DGGITQSPKYLFRKEGQNVTLSCEQNLNHDAMYWYRQDPGQGLRLIYYSQIVNDFQKGDIAEGYSVSREKKESFPLTVTSAQKNPTAFYLCAIRPGPTYGYTFGSGTRLTVV.

This clonotype occurred many times. V gene TRBV6-9 combines with J gene TRBJ1-2; 8 nucleotides match TRBD1. Trimming cost V 3 bases and J 6 bases; bases outside gene matches: 6. The CDR3 loop spans 14 amino acids. Germline CDR1 is MNHGY and CDR2 is SVAAGI. Here the CDR3 reads CASSYQTGDDGYTF. The DNA for the CDR3 is TGTGCCAGCAGTTACCAGACAGGGGACGATGGCTACACCTTC.

This clonotype was seen ten or more times. This chain connects TRBV20-1 to TRBJ1-4; D uncertain. V lost 0 bases to trimming and J lost 4 bases, with 6 bases between them. Germline CDR1 is DFQATT and CDR2 is SNEGSKA (reference sequence). This CDR3 region has 13 residues. The CDR3 loop is CSARDMINEKLFF. The CDR3 DNA is TGCAGTGCTAGAGATATGATTAATGAAAAACTGTTTTTT.

This chain joins TRBV28 and TRBJ2-7, with D perhaps matching TRBD1 or TRBD2 (6 bases each). The CDR3 totals 12 residues. CDR1 and CDR2 (germline): MDHEN, SYDVKM. The DNA for the CDR3 is TGTGGCACGAGGGGGGCGCGTTACGAGCAGTACTTC. Its protein is CGTRGARYEQYF.

This clonotype was picked up a small number of times. The chain joins TRBV5-1 to TRBJ1-4; weak D call: TRBD1 (6 bases). CDR1 SGHRS and CDR2 YFSETQ come from the germline V gene. The V and J ends lost 6 bases and 0 bases respectively, with 9 bases between them. There are 14 residues in the CDR3. The CDR3 DNA is TGCGCCAGCACGGACAGCGCAACTAATGAAAAACTGTTTTTT. It specifies CASTDSATNEKLFF.